The rows below give T cell receptor beta chains drawn from one sample of a study of cytomegalovirus exposure and HLA in healthy donors. Sequenced by immunoSEQ multiplex PCR; TCRdb stores in-frame clones only, minus some. Of about 76,000 clones listed, more than 65% are singletons. Sample: PBMCs. The source of these receptors is a male donor in good health and CMV-seropositive. Both conserved end residues are part of each CDR3. The order of the fields is V gene, J gene, D gene, clone size, CDR3 DNA, CDR3 protein. The D gene is left open where the match is weak. The size of a clone is reported for some rows only, either as once, few or many, or as a class for expanded clones.

V gene: TRBV7-8; J gene: TRBJ1-1; D gene: TRBD1; clone size: .; CDR3 DNA: TGTGCCAGCAGTTCCACAGGGGGGCAAACTGAAGCTTTCTTT; CDR3 protein: CASSSTGGQTEAFF
V gene: TRBV18; J gene: TRBJ2-6; D gene: .; clone size: .; CDR3 DNA: TGTGCCAGCTCACCACAACGGGGGGCTGGCTCTGGGGCCAACGTCCTGACTTTC; CDR3 protein: CASSPQRGAGSGANVLTF
V gene: TRBV5-1; J gene: TRBJ1-5; D gene: .; clone size: .; CDR3 DNA: TGCGCCAGCAGCTTGGGGGCCAATCAGCCCCAGCATTTT; CDR3 protein: CASSLGANQPQHF
V gene: TRBV19; J gene: TRBJ2-1; D gene: TRBD2; clone size: .; CDR3 DNA: TGTGCCAGTACCAACCGGGGACTAGCGGCATACAATGAGCAGTTCTTC; CDR3 protein: CASTNRGLAAYNEQFF
V gene: TRBV11-3; J gene: TRBJ1-2; D gene: .; clone size: .; CDR3 DNA: TGTGCCAGCAGCCCCAAAGACGGCGCATGGAGGGCTAACTATGGCTACACCTTC; CDR3 protein: CASSPKDGAWRANYGYTF
V gene: TRBV6-5; J gene: TRBJ2-1; D gene: TRBD1; clone size: .; CDR3 DNA: TGTGCCAGCAGTTACTCAGAGGGGGCGCTTCTCAATGAGCAGTTCTTC; CDR3 protein: CASSYSEGALLNEQFF
V gene: TRBV7-9; J gene: TRBJ1-2; D gene: TRBD1; clone size: .; CDR3 DNA: TGTGCCAGCAGCCCCGACAGGGGTTTTAACTATGGCTACACCTTC; CDR3 protein: CASSPDRGFNYGYTF
V gene: TRBV5-1; J gene: TRBJ2-5; D gene: TRBD2; clone size: few; CDR3 DNA: TGCGCCAGCAGCCCCGGGGGGGCCGGGGAGACCCAGTACTTC; CDR3 protein: CASSPGGAGETQYF
V gene: TRBV5-1; J gene: TRBJ1-3; D gene: .; clone size: .; CDR3 DNA: TGCGCCAGCAGCTTGGACGGTCGCTCTGGAAACACCATATATTTT; CDR3 protein: CASSLDGRSGNTIYF
V gene: TRBV6-4; J gene: TRBJ2-3; D gene: .; clone size: .; CDR3 DNA: TGTGCCAGCGCTTCACTTTTCACAGATACGCAGTATTTT; CDR3 protein: CASASLFTDTQYF
V gene: TRBV18; J gene: TRBJ2-4; D gene: TRBD1; clone size: .; CDR3 DNA: TGTGCCAGCTCAACCAGGGACAGTAGCATTCAGTACTTC; CDR3 protein: CASSTRDSSIQYF
V gene: TRBV28; J gene: TRBJ1-4; D gene: TRBD1; clone size: once; CDR3 DNA: TGTGCCAGCAGTGGGGGACAGGGGTATGAAAAACTGTTTTTT; CDR3 protein: CASSGGQGYEKLFF
V gene: TRBV11-2; J gene: TRBJ2-7; D gene: .; clone size: .; CDR3 DNA: TGTGCCAGCAGCTCGGGACATTACTACGAGCAGTACTTC; CDR3 protein: CASSSGHYYEQYF
V gene: TRBV18; J gene: TRBJ1-5; D gene: .; clone size: few; CDR3 DNA: TGTGCCAGCTCACCCGGCCAGGGGATAGGCCAGCCCCAGCATTTT; CDR3 protein: CASSPGQGIGQPQHF
V gene: TRBV27; J gene: TRBJ2-7; D gene: .; clone size: .; CDR3 DNA: TGTGCCAGCAGCGAACAAACGGGGGACCACGAGCAGTACTTC; CDR3 protein: CASSEQTGDHEQYF
V gene: TRBV7-3; J gene: TRBJ2-5; D gene: TRBD1; clone size: .; CDR3 DNA: TGTGCCAGCAGCTTAGGGGACAGGTCTCAAGAGACCCAGTACTTC; CDR3 protein: CASSLGDRSQETQYF
V gene: TRBV20-1; J gene: TRBJ1-5; D gene: .; clone size: few; CDR3 DNA: TGCAGTGTAGGGGCTGCTCAGCCCCAGCATTTT; CDR3 protein: CSVGAAQPQHF
V gene: TRBV19; J gene: TRBJ2-1; D gene: TRBD2; clone size: .; CDR3 DNA: TGTGCCAGTAGTGGGAGACTAGCGGGGAGGAGCTCCTACAATGAGCAGTTCTTC; CDR3 protein: CASSGRLAGRSSYNEQFF
V gene: TRBV6-5; J gene: TRBJ1-1; D gene: .; clone size: .; CDR3 DNA: TGTGCCAGCAGGGACAGATTGAACACTGAAGCTTTCTTT; CDR3 protein: CASRDRLNTEAFF
V gene: TRBV11-3; J gene: TRBJ2-5; D gene: .; clone size: .; CDR3 DNA: TGTGCCAGCAGCTTACGGGGGGCTCGGGGAGAGACCCAGTACTTC; CDR3 protein: CASSLRGARGETQYF
V gene: TRBV6-6; J gene: TRBJ2-1; D gene: TRBD2; clone size: few; CDR3 DNA: TGTGCCAGCACCCAGACGGGACTAGGGGCCAATGAGCAGTTCTTC; CDR3 protein: CASTQTGLGANEQFF
V gene: TRBV4-1; J gene: TRBJ2-3; D gene: .; clone size: .; CDR3 DNA: TGCGCCAGCAGCCAAGGAGGAGTTAGCACAGATACGCAGTATTTT; CDR3 protein: CASSQGGVSTDTQYF
V gene: TRBV28; J gene: TRBJ1-2; D gene: .; clone size: .; CDR3 DNA: TGTGCCAGCAGCTCTCAAGGGGGGGGAAACTATGGCTACACCTTC; CDR3 protein: CASSSQGGGNYGYTF
V gene: TRBV7-9; J gene: TRBJ1-2; D gene: TRBD1; clone size: few; CDR3 DNA: TGTGCCAGCAGCAGAGGACAGGGATTTGGCTACACCTTC; CDR3 protein: CASSRGQGFGYTF
V gene: TRBV5-1; J gene: TRBJ2-3; D gene: .; clone size: medium-sized; CDR3 DNA: TGCGCCAGCAGCTTGGGCTCTAGCCGGGTAAACCTCGATACGCAGTATTTT; CDR3 protein: CASSLGSSRVNLDTQYF
V gene: TRBV6-6; J gene: TRBJ1-1; D gene: .; clone size: few; CDR3 DNA: TGTGCCAGCTTTCGTAGGGGCCAAGACACTGAAGCTTTCTTT; CDR3 protein: CASFRRGQDTEAFF
V gene: TRBV4-2; J gene: TRBJ1-2; D gene: .; clone size: .; CDR3 DNA: TGTGCCAGCAGCCGCCCAGAGAAGGGAAGGGGTGGCTACACCTTC; CDR3 protein: CASSRPEKGRGGYTF
V gene: TRBV2; J gene: TRBJ1-5; D gene: .; clone size: once; CDR3 DNA: TGTGCCAGCAGTGAAATCAGTTATAGCAATCAGCCCCAGCATTTT; CDR3 protein: CASSEISYSNQPQHF
V gene: TRBV7-8; J gene: TRBJ1-3; D gene: TRBD1; clone size: .; CDR3 DNA: TGTGCCAGCAGCCCCTCACAGGGGACTGGAAACACCATATATTTT; CDR3 protein: CASSPSQGTGNTIYF
V gene: TRBV28; J gene: TRBJ1-1; D gene: .; clone size: once; CDR3 DNA: TGTGCCAGCAGTCCTCCCAGGTCCCCCCCGAACACTGAAGCTTTCTTT; CDR3 protein: CASSPPRSPPNTEAFF
V gene: TRBV15; J gene: TRBJ1-2; D gene: .; clone size: .; CDR3 DNA: TGTGCCACCAGCAGAGATCTGGGGCAGACTAACTATGGCTACACCTTC; CDR3 protein: CATSRDLGQTNYGYTF
V gene: TRBV29-1; J gene: TRBJ2-1; D gene: TRBD2; clone size: .; CDR3 DNA: TGCAGCGCAGGGACTAGCGGGAGAAATGAGCAGTTCTTC; CDR3 protein: CSAGTSGRNEQFF
V gene: TRBV4-1; J gene: TRBJ2-3; D gene: TRBD2; clone size: few; CDR3 DNA: TGCGCCAGCAGCCAAGGGGAGGGGATCACAGATACGCAGTATTTT; CDR3 protein: CASSQGEGITDTQYF
V gene: TRBV29-1; J gene: TRBJ2-7; D gene: TRBD2; clone size: .; CDR3 DNA: TGCAGCGGGACTAGCGGGGCCGAGCAGTACTTC; CDR3 protein: CSGTSGAEQYF
V gene: TRBV7-3; J gene: TRBJ2-3; D gene: .; clone size: .; CDR3 DNA: TGTGCCAGCAGCTTAACAAACACAGGGACCTCAGATACGCAGTATTTT; CDR3 protein: CASSLTNTGTSDTQYF
V gene: TRBV11-2; J gene: TRBJ1-6; D gene: .; clone size: .; CDR3 DNA: TGTGCCAGCAGCCGGGCGGGGAATGTCGGTTCACCCCTCCACTTT; CDR3 protein: CASSRAGNVGSPLHF
V gene: TRBV7-3; J gene: TRBJ2-2; D gene: .; clone size: .; CDR3 DNA: TGTGCCAGCAGCTTAAATGCAGGGGAGGGCGGGGAGCTGTTTTTT; CDR3 protein: CASSLNAGEGGELFF
V gene: TRBV30; J gene: TRBJ2-2; D gene: TRBD1; clone size: .; CDR3 DNA: TGTGCCTGGACAGGGGGACCCGGGGAGCTGTTTTTT; CDR3 protein: CAWTGGPGELFF
V gene: TRBV14; J gene: TRBJ2-7; D gene: TRBD2; clone size: few; CDR3 DNA: TGTGCCAGCAGCACGGATCGGGGACTAGCGGGTTCTTACGAGCAGTACTTC; CDR3 protein: CASSTDRGLAGSYEQYF
V gene: TRBV15; J gene: TRBJ1-2; D gene: .; clone size: few; CDR3 DNA: TGTGCCACCAGCAGACCGAACCCTGACATTTATGGCTACACCTTC; CDR3 protein: CATSRPNPDIYGYTF
V gene: TRBV10-2; J gene: TRBJ2-3; D gene: .; clone size: .; CDR3 DNA: TGCGCCAGCAGTGACATTCGCCCCCCACACCATACGCAGTATTTT; CDR3 protein: CASSDIRPPHHTQYF
V gene: TRBV7-9; J gene: TRBJ2-5; D gene: TRBD2; clone size: .; CDR3 DNA: TGTGCCAGCAGCGCGGGGGGGGGAACCGGCGTGGTGACCCAGTACTTC; CDR3 protein: CASSAGGGTGVVTQYF
V gene: TRBV28; J gene: TRBJ1-2; D gene: .; clone size: .; CDR3 DNA: TGTGCCAGCAGTTTGGCAGGGGCCTATGGCTACACCTTC; CDR3 protein: CASSLAGAYGYTF
V gene: TRBV18; J gene: TRBJ2-7; D gene: .; clone size: .; CDR3 DNA: TGTGCCAGCTCACCCCCAGGGGACGGTGCCTACGAGCAGTACTTC; CDR3 protein: CASSPPGDGAYEQYF
V gene: TRBV7-6; J gene: TRBJ2-7; D gene: TRBD2; clone size: .; CDR3 DNA: TGTGCCAGCAGCATAGCGGGAGGGCCCCAGGACGAGCAGTACTTC; CDR3 protein: CASSIAGGPQDEQYF
V gene: TRBV7-2; J gene: TRBJ2-2; D gene: .; clone size: few; CDR3 DNA: TGTGCCAGCAGCCCTCAGGGGTGGATCACCGGGGAGCTGTTTTTT; CDR3 protein: CASSPQGWITGELFF
V gene: TRBV11-2; J gene: TRBJ2-7; D gene: .; clone size: few; CDR3 DNA: TGTGCCAGCAGCCAGAGGGGGTCTAGTCGGGACGAGCAGTACTTC; CDR3 protein: CASSQRGSSRDEQYF
V gene: TRBV2; J gene: TRBJ2-4; D gene: TRBD2; clone size: .; CDR3 DNA: TGTGCCAGCAGGATTAGCGGGGGGGGGTACTTC; CDR3 protein: CASRISGGGYF
V gene: TRBV18; J gene: TRBJ1-1; D gene: .; clone size: few; CDR3 DNA: TGTGCCAGCTCACCCTCCCGGCAGGTTCCGAACACTGAAGCTTTCTTT; CDR3 protein: CASSPSRQVPNTEAFF